Listed here is a single TCR beta chain. V lost 0 bases, J lost 2 bases, and 9 bases lay in between. Germline V gives CDR1 GTSNPN, CDR2 SVGIG (reference sequence). The CDR3 is 14 amino acids. The data were produced by immunoSEQ multiplex PCR, yet TCRdb's version contains in-frame clones alone and is incomplete. The sample yields a few hundred thousand clones, approximately 83% seen once. The source of the sample is a study of blood T cell repertoires in COVID-19. Turning to the study itself: Samples taken during acute and convalescent COVID-19 were collected in the United States, Italy and Spain.

Enrollees, roughly 18 to 90 years old, lived in roughly 24 US areas. Recovery among Cohort 3 donors was established by two negative PCRs, clearance, or symptom resolution. This TCR was sampled from a woman in her 50s who had recovered from COVID-19. V is TRBV30 and J is TRBJ2-3, with no clear D. Sequenced: PBMCs or T cells enriched from blood (not recorded which). CDR3 nucleotides: TGTGCCTGGAGTGTCGGCAGGAACACAGATACGCAGTATTTT. This translates into CAWSVGRNTDTQYF.